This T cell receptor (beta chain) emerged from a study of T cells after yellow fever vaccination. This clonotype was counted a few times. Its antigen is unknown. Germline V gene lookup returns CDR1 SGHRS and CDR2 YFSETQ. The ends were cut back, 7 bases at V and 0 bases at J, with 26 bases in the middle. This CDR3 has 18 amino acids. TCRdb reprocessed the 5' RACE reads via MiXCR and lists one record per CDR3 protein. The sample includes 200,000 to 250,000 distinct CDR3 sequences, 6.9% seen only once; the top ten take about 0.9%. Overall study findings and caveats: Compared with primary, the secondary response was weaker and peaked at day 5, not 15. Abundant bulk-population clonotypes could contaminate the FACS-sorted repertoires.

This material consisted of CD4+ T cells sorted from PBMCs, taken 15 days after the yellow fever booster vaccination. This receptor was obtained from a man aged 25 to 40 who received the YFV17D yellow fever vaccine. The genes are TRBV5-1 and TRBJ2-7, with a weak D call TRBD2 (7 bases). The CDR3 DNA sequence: TGCGCCAGCGGGTTGGGGGGCGCGGGGACTACCACCTCCTACGAGCAGTACTTC. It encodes CASGLGGAGTTTSYEQYF.